Each of the 28 T cell receptor beta chains below was sequenced from the same sample in a study of T cell changes during pregnancy in multiple sclerosis. TCRdb's copy holds only in-frame clones and misses some; the assay was immunoSEQ multiplex PCR. This table holds roughly 84,000 clones, roughly 93% found once. The sequencing here drew on peripheral blood, taken in the third trimester of pregnancy. The origin of the receptors is a female donor in good health, enrolled as a control in a pregnancy study.

This clone was picked up one time. V is TRBV28 and J is TRBJ2-5; D is possibly TRBD1 (6 bases). This CDR3 region has 17 residues. With 5 bases removed from V and 4 bases from J, the gap between germline ends came to 23 bases. The V gene's germline CDR1 is MDHEN and CDR2 SYDVKM. The CDR3 is CASSLEQGPGGGETQYF. CDR3 bases: TGTGCCAGCAGTCTCGAACAGGGCCCGGGCGGCGGAGAGACCCAGTACTTC.

V usage is TRBV28 and J usage is TRBJ2-7, with 10 bases fitting TRBD2. The length of the CDR3 is 16 residues. J lost 0 bases, V lost 5 bases, and 7 bases had no gene match. Germline V gene lookup returns CDR1 MDHEN and CDR2 SYDVKM. CDR3 nucleotide sequence: TGTGCCAGCAGTATCCATAGCGGGGGGAGCTCCTACGAGCAGTACTTC. It is translated as CASSIHSGGSSYEQYF.

The genes are TRBV11-2 and TRBJ2-3, with 9 bases lining up with TRBD1. The germline gives CDR1 SGHAT, CDR2 FQNNGV. With V trimmed by 1 base and J by 2 bases, 1 base remained unmatched. This CDR3 is built from 15 residues. CDR3 in DNA: TGTGCCAGCAGCTTAGGGACAGGGGCCACAGATACGCAGTATTTT. It encodes CASSLGTGATDTQYF.

J is TRBJ2-4 and V is TRBV6-1; 9 bases are a match to TRBD1. From germline, CDR1 is MNHNS and CDR2 SASEGT. V lost 7 bases, J lost 4 bases, and 8 bases stayed unmatched. This CDR3 is built from 15 residues. The chain's CDR3 is CASIRTGTGKNIQYF. In nucleotides, the CDR3 is TGTGCCAGCATCCGAACCGGGACAGGGAAAAACATTCAGTACTTC.

V and J are TRBV5-5 and TRBJ1-1; perhaps TRBD1 as D (5 bases). V lost 4 bases, J lost 7 bases, and 14 bases lay in between. The CDR3 has 13 amino acids. In germline, CDR1 is SGHKS, CDR2 YYEKEE (reference sequence). CDR3 nucleotides: TGTGCCAGCAGCCTCCAGGGTCGGATTGAAGCTTTCTTT. Residues: CASSLQGRIEAFF.

The chain recombines TRBV28 with TRBJ2-1; 9 bases line up with TRBD1. Losses at the gene ends were 4 bases for V and 3 bases for J; bases not matched to a gene: 4. The CDR3 runs to 15 residues. CDR1 and CDR2 from the germline V gene are MDHEN and SYDVKM. CDR3 residues: CASSSDRGRYNEQFF. In nucleotides, the CDR3 is TGTGCCAGCAGTTCGGACAGGGGTCGCTACAATGAGCAGTTCTTC. Full variable domain (rest looked up from reference TRBV28 and TRBJ2-1): DVKVTQSSRYLVKRTGEKVFLECVQDMDHENMFWYRQDPGLGLRLIYFSYDVKMKEKGDIPEGYSVSREKKERFSLILESASTNQTSMYLCASSSDRGRYNEQFFGPGTRLTVL.

This chain connects TRBV27 to TRBJ1-3, with D uncertain. This CDR3 region has 15 residues. In germline, CDR1 is MNHEY, CDR2 SMNVEV (reference sequence). V lost 0 bases and J lost 4, with 10 bases in between. As DNA, the CDR3 is TGTGCCAGCAGTTTATCATCGGGTAGGGGAAACACCATATATTTT. The encoded protein is CASSLSSGRGNTIYF.

The chain employs TRBV28 and TRBJ2-7, with 7 bases matching TRBD1. CDR3 size: 14 residues. The germline CDR1 and CDR2 sequences are MDHEN and SYDVKM. V gave up 3 bases and J gave up 6 bases; unmatched junction bases: 8. The CDR3 bases are TGTGCCAGCAGTTTTAGGACCCCAGGGGGCGAGCAGTACTTC. This gives the protein CASSFRTPGGEQYF.

The chain links TRBV27 to TRBJ2-5; 13 bases agree with TRBD2. After removal of 5 bases from V and 5 bases from J, the junction contained 8 bases not matched to a gene. The CDR3 contains 16 residues. Looked up from germline, CDR1 is MNHEY and CDR2 is SMNVEV (reference sequence). For the CDR3, the DNA is TGTGCCAGCAGTAATCGACTAGCGGGAGGCGGCGAGACCCAGTACTTC. Residues: CASSNRLAGGGETQYF.

V usage is TRBV5-4 and J usage is TRBJ1-1, with a weak D call TRBD1 (5 bases). Trimming removed 4 bases from V and 6 bases from J, with 16 bases in between. Germline CDR1 reads SGHNT; CDR2 reads YYREEE (reference sequence). The CDR3 is 14 residues long. This CDR3 reads CASSRGTSTAEAFF. DNA for the CDR3: TGTGCCAGCAGCCGCGGGACCTCCACCGCTGAAGCTTTCTTT.

CDR3 residues: CASSEFGALGFYEQYF. CDR3 sequence (DNA): TGTGCCAGCAGTGAATTTGGGGCCTTAGGCTTCTACGAGCAGTACTTC. The rearrangement joins TRBV6-1 to TRBJ2-7, with a weak D call TRBD1 (5 bases). The CDR3 consists of 16 residues. Germline CDR1 and CDR2: MNHNS and SASEGT. V gave up 2 bases and J gave up 3 bases, with 17 bases separating them.

The chain links TRBV18 to TRBJ2-2; TRBD1 aligns across 7 bases. The length of the CDR3 is 15 residues. Germline loops: CDR1 KGHSH, CDR2 LQKENI. The V and J ends lost 3 bases and 4 bases, in that order; junction bases with no gene match: 5. Written as DNA, the CDR3 is TGTGCCAGCTCACCGGGACAGACGACCACCGGGGAGCTGTTTTTT. Amino acids: CASSPGQTTTGELFF. The whole variable domain, remainder taken from reference TRBV18 and TRBJ2-2, is NAGVMQNPRHLVRRRGQEARLRCSPMKGHSHVYWYRQLPEEGLKFMVYLQKENIIDESGMPKERFSAEFPKEGPSILRIQQVVRGDSAAYFCASSPGQTTTGELFFGEGSRLTVL.

The V call is TRBV4-1, the J call TRBJ2-2, with TRBD1 identical over 9 bases. Germline CDR1 reads MGHRA; CDR2 reads YSYEKL. CDR3 length: 16 amino acids. V was pared by 5 bases and J by 4 bases, with 8 bases of the junction left unmatched. In DNA form, the CDR3 reads TGCGCCAGCAGCGCCCGGGACAGGGTGACCACCGGGGAGCTGTTTTTT. Translated, it gives CASSARDRVTTGELFF.

The chain combines TRBV7-6 with TRBJ2-5, with TRBD2 matching over 7 bases. CDR1 and CDR2 (germline): SGHVS, FNYEAQ. CDR3 size: 16 residues. V trimming: 2 bases; J trimming: 3 bases; junction bases outside the gene matches: 9. CDR3 protein: CASSLPSASGKETQYF. CDR3 in DNA: TGTGCCAGCAGCTTACCCTCTGCTAGCGGAAAAGAGACCCAGTACTTC.

The CDR3 DNA sequence: TGTGCCAGCAGTTTCCAGCCGGTGGGCAAAAGCTACGAGCAGTACTTC. Protein: CASSFQPVGKSYEQYF. The chain employs TRBV27 and TRBJ2-7; D is unresolved. Germline V gives CDR1 MNHEY, CDR2 SMNVEV (reference sequence). V was shortened by 3 bases and J by 3 bases, with 18 bases between the two germline ends. The CDR3 loop spans 16 amino acids.

The rearrangement links TRBV30 to TRBJ2-7; TRBD1 is a possible D gene (6 bases). The germline gives CDR1 GTSNPN, CDR2 SVGIG (reference sequence). CDR3 size: 16 residues. V lost 3 bases to trimming and J lost 0 bases, with 18 bases between them. The DNA of the CDR3 is TGTGCCTGGAGCCACAGGGACAAGGTTATCTCCTACGAGCAGTACTTC. Translation gives CAWSHRDKVISYEQYF.

The V call is TRBV29-1, the J call TRBJ2-7; 8 nucleotides align to TRBD1. Germline CDR1 SQVTM, CDR2 ANQGSEA. J gave up 3 bases and V 6 bases, and 13 bases lay outside the gene matches. The CDR3 length is 15 residues. The CDR3 nucleotides are TGCAGCGTGGCAGGGGGCGATGCCCCTCTCTACGAGCAGTACTTC. Amino acid sequence: CSVAGGDAPLYEQYF.

The CDR3, as DNA: TGCGCCAGCAGCTTACTAGCGGGAGTTTCAGATACGCAGTATTTT. This encodes CASSLLAGVSDTQYF. The gene calls are TRBV5-1 and TRBJ2-3; 11 bases fit TRBD2. The CDR3 contains 15 residues. The J segment lost 4 bases and the V segment lost 2 bases, leaving 3 bases of the junction unmatched. Looked up from germline, CDR1 is SGHRS and CDR2 is YFSETQ.

The chain uses TRBV11-2 and TRBJ2-1; D might be TRBD1 (6 bases). Trimming shortened V by 4 bases and J by 4 bases, and 11 bases separated the two germline ends. CDR3 length: 14 amino acids. In germline, CDR1 is SGHAT, CDR2 FQNNGV. The chain's CDR3 is CASSSPGQYNEQFF. CDR3 DNA sequence: TGTGCCAGCAGCTCCCCGGGACAATACAATGAGCAGTTCTTC. Variable domain in full (rest from reference TRBV11-2 and TRBJ2-1): EAGVAQSPRYKIIEKRQSVAFWCNPISGHATLYWYQQILGQGPKLLIQFQNNGVVDDSQLPKDRFSAERLKGVDSTLKIQPAKLEDSAVYLCASSSPGQYNEQFFGPGTRLTVL.

DNA for the CDR3: TGTGCCAGCAGTGCCGCCCTCAGAGGGAGCAATCAGCCCCAGCATTTT. Its translation is CASSAALRGSNQPQHF. The J gene is TRBJ1-5, the V gene TRBV27, with D uncertain. Germline assignment: CDR1 MNHEY and CDR2 SMNVEV (reference sequence). The CDR3 runs to 16 residues. Trimming left V 5 bases short and J 1 base short, with 15 bases between.

The V and J genes are TRBV6-1 and TRBJ1-4, with D perhaps matching TRBD1 (5 bases). V shed 5 bases and J shed 8 bases, with 15 bases lying between them. CDR3 length: 14 amino acids. Germline CDR1 is MNHNS and CDR2 is SASEGT. CDR3 residues: CASSSGMLGEKLFF. DNA of the CDR3: TGTGCCAGCAGTTCAGGGATGCTGGGGGAAAAACTGTTTTTT.

This clone has just one count. The chain has TRBV2 and TRBJ2-3, with 9 bases fitting TRBD2. This CDR3 has 14 amino acids. The V segment lost 11 bases and the J segment 3 bases; nucleotides outside the gene matches: 9. The V gene's germline CDR1 is SNHLY and CDR2 FYNNEI. The CDR3 DNA reads as TGTGCCGGCTCTAGCGGGACAATTACAGATACGCAGTATTTT. Residues: CAGSSGTITDTQYF.

The chain carries TRBV5-6 and TRBJ1-4; D unclear. Looked up from germline, CDR1 is SGHDT and CDR2 is YYEEEE. The CDR3 covers 13 residues. V lost 2 bases to trimming and J lost 4 bases, with 6 bases between them. CDR3 DNA sequence: TGTGCCAGCAGCTTTAGTCTTAATGAAAAACTGTTTTTT. Protein product: CASSFSLNEKLFF.

The genes are TRBV5-6 and TRBJ2-2; TRBD1 agrees at 7 bases. The length of the CDR3 is 18 residues. Trimming at V came to 4 bases and at J to 5 bases, leaving 17 bases not matched to a gene. Germline V gene sequence: CDR1 SGHDT, CDR2 YYEEEE. The CDR3 loop is CASSLRKTGIRKTGELFF. The CDR3 DNA reads as TGTGCCAGCAGCCTTCGCAAGACAGGGATCAGGAAGACCGGGGAGCTGTTTTTT. Based on the CDR3 plus reference TRBV5-6 and TRBJ2-2, the full variable domain is DAGVTQSPTHLIKTRGQQVTLRCSPKSGHDTVSWYQQALGQGPQFIFQYYEEEERQRGNFPDRFSGHQFPNYSSELNVNALLLGDSALYLCASSLRKTGIRKTGELFFGEGSRLTVL.

The chain uses TRBV28 and TRBJ2-2, with TRBD2 matching 8 bases. From germline, CDR1 is MDHEN and CDR2 SYDVKM. The V and J ends lost 7 bases and 5 bases, in that order; junction bases with no gene match: 9. CDR3 length: 15 amino acids. In DNA form, the CDR3 reads TGTGCCAGCAACACAAAGACTAGCGAAACCGGGGAGCTGTTTTTT. This encodes CASNTKTSETGELFF.

V and J are TRBV6-5 and TRBJ1-5; TRBD1 agrees at 9 bases. CDR3 length equals 15 residues. The germline V gene encodes CDR1 MNHEY and CDR2 SVGAGI. V lost 8 bases, J lost 10 bases, and 15 bases stayed unmatched. CDR3 bases: TGTGCCAGCCAACCTCGTACAGGGGGCTTTACACCCCAGCATTTT. This codes for CASQPRTGGFTPQHF.

About this clone itself: The same CDR3 arises from other DNA sequences in this sample as well. The rearrangement uses TRBV5-1 and TRBJ1-2; possibly TRBD1 for D (5 bases). Germline V gives CDR1 SGHRS, CDR2 YFSETQ. V lost 0 bases, J lost 2 bases, and 5 bases lay in between. The CDR3 extends over 13 amino acids. CDR3 in DNA: TGCGCCAGCAGCTTGGGACAGAACTATGGCTACACCTTC. Encoded protein: CASSLGQNYGYTF.

The chain recombines TRBV10-2 with TRBJ2-5, with a tentative D call TRBD1 (5 bases). Germline loops: CDR1 WSHSY, CDR2 SAAADI. V was clipped by 2 bases and J by 4 bases, with 14 bases between them. This CDR3 spans 15 amino acids. For the CDR3, the DNA is TGCGCCAGCAGTGAGGGGGCTACATGGCCAGAGACCCAGTACTTC. Its protein product is CASSEGATWPETQYF.